Given below is one TCR beta chain in context. This CDR3 has 13 residues. V was shortened by 1 base and J by 7 bases, with 8 bases between the two germline ends. Germline CDR1 reads SGHAT; CDR2 reads FQNNGV. This sample stems from a study of cytomegalovirus exposure and HLA in healthy donors. The method was immunoSEQ multiplex PCR; TCRdb's version includes in-frame clones alone and lacks a portion of them. The sample includes more than 85,000 clones, approximately 86% of them seen just once. The J gene is TRBJ1-5, the V gene TRBV11-2; D unclear. Sequenced: PBMCs. The clonotype originates from a woman aged 18-29 years in good health and CMV-seropositive. The CDR3 DNA sequence: TGTGCCAGCAGCTTAGGCGGGGTGCAGCCCCAGCATTTT. Protein sequence: CASSLGGVQPQHF.